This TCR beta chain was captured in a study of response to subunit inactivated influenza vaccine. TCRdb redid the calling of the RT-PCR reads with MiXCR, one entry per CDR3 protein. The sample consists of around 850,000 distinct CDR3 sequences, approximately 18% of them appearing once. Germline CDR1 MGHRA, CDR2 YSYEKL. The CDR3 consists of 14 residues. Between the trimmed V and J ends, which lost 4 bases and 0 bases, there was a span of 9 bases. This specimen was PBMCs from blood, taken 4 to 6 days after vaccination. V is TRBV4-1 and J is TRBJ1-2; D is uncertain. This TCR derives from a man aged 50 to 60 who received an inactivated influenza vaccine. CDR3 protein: CASSPRPSNYGYTF. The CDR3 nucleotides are TGCGCCAGCAGCCCGCGCCCCTCTAACTATGGCTACACCTTC.